The present T cell receptor (beta chain) was sequenced within a study of shared clonotypes between healthy human individuals. Each of the donors was a healthy adult who was HIV-negative and had not had a recent acute infection or vaccination. Looked up from germline, CDR1 is SQVTM and CDR2 is ANQGSEA. CDR3 length: 11 amino acids. Trimming removed 6 bases at V and 6 bases at J, with 11 bases between. At a deep level, the assay was run. TCRdb's table, derived via immunoSEQ multiplex PCR, lists solely in-frame clones and lacks some. This table holds some 470,000 clones, around 80% found once. The specimen sequenced was PBMCs. This TCR derives from a woman between 35 and 50 years old in good health. Some clones in this sample may be carry-over from other donors' samples. The chain couples TRBV29-1 to TRBJ1-2; D unresolved. The CDR3 nucleotides read TGCAGCGTAAGAGGCATGGATGGCTACACCTTC. This sequence encodes CSVRGMDGYTF. Full variable domain (rest looked up from reference TRBV29-1 and TRBJ1-2): SAVISQKPSRDICQRGTSLTIQCQVDSQVTMMFWYRQQPGQSLTLIATANQGSEATYESGFVIDKFPISRPNLTFSTLTVSNMSPEDSSIYLCSVRGMDGYTFGSGTRLTVV.